This T cell receptor (beta chain) comes out of a study of blood T cells in healthy people across ages. The use of a sample-barcoded 5' primer and a J-beta primer mix characterized a second PCR of about 7 to 12 cycles. A single record per CDR3 protein comes from TCRdb applying MiXCR to the 5' RACE reads. The profile covers around 1,500,000 distinct CDR3 sequences, with around 39% appearing a single time and approximately 7.9% taken by the ten largest. Germline-derived CDR1 and CDR2 are DFQATT and SNEGSKA (reference sequence). The CDR3 is 13 amino acids. The trim removed 0 bases at V and 6 bases at J, leaving 3 bases unmatched.

The specimen was blood. This TCR was recovered from a woman aged 18-30 years in good health. The genes are TRBV20-1 and TRBJ1-2, with 8 bases aligning to TRBD1. CDR3: CSARDQGANGYTF. The CDR3 coding sequence is TGCAGTGCTAGAGATCAGGGGGCGAATGGCTACACCTTC.